This T cell receptor beta chain stems from a study of OX40 agonist ivuxolimab in advanced cancers. About the research overall: The drug used for patients, ivuxolimab, was an agonistic anti-OX40 (CD134) antibody. General study findings and limits: There was clonal expansion of CD4+ and CD8+ blood T cells by week 6 at 0.1 to 3.0 mg/kg.

With 8 bases removed from V and 1 base from J, the gap between germline ends came to 11 bases. The CDR3 runs to 13 residues. The germline V gene encodes CDR1 WNHNN and CDR2 SYGVQD (reference sequence). Clones were sequenced by immunoSEQ multiplex PCR, and TCRdb holds only the in-frame ones, with some missing. The data show tens of thousands of clones, 75% to 90% seen once. Concerning this clone itself: Its antigen is still unknown.

Sequenced material: CD4+ or CD8+ T cells sorted from blood, taken in a trial of the OX40 agonist ivuxolimab. This receptor was taken from an adult with an advanced solid tumor such as melanoma, head and neck, liver or kidney cancer. The chain links TRBV10-1 to TRBJ1-1; D possibly corresponds to TRBD1 (5 bases). CDR3 DNA: TGCGCCAGCTCCAGGGCGGGGAACACTGAAGCTTTCTTT. Translated: CASSRAGNTEAFF.